What follows are 20 T cell receptor beta chains derived from one specimen sequenced in a study of blood T cells in healthy people across ages (dated by TCRdb to 2015 to 2017). Receptor amplification or capture employed 5' RACE. The sample was run on an Illumina HiSeq 2500. A second PCR of roughly 7 to 11 cycles was performed with a sample-barcoded 5' primer and a J-beta primer mix. TCRdb reprocessed the public reads (quality trimming at Q25 with fastp, clone calling with MiXCR) and kept in-frame beta chains. Each CDR3 protein appears once, grouped with its most common genes and DNA. The sample table contains about 670,000 distinct CDR3 sequences; only one count was recorded for 40% to 65% of them. The ten largest clones represent 13% of the sample. The sequenced sample was blood. Receptors were obtained from a woman aged 80 or over in good health.

Details on this clonotype: A read error may explain this, as a much larger clone is one base away. The V and J genes are TRBV7-2 and TRBJ2-5; D gene ambiguous. V dropped 5 bases and J dropped 11 bases, with 21 bases sitting between them. Germline V CDR1 and CDR2: SGHTA, FQGNSA. This CDR3 has 14 residues. The CDR3 is CASSHYGSYNEQYF. The DNA of the CDR3 is TGTGCCAGCAGCCACTATGGATCCTACAATGAGCAGTACTTC.

In the case of this clonotype: This CDR3 fails to terminate in the conserved phenylalanine or tryptophan, so it likely reflects a read error. Because the CDR3's place on the DNA is in doubt, the DNA is left out and the CDR3 is given as listed by TCRdb. The V gene is TRBV24-1, the J gene TRBJ2-1; the table's TRBD1 call for D was not verified on the DNA. Including both end residues, the CDR3 is 17 amino acids long. Germline assignment: CDR1 KGHDR and CDR2 SFDVKD. This chain's CDR3 is CATSGGFEGPYGYTFGS.

As concerns this clonotype: A read error is possible here, since a much larger clone lies one base away. This rearrangement joins TRBV20-1 to TRBJ2-1, with D possibly matching TRBD2 (6 bases). CDR3 length equals 16 residues. Trimming stripped 1 base from V and 4 bases from J, with 17 bases between. CDR1 is DFQATT and CDR2 is SNEGSKA in the germline V gene (reference sequence). This CDR3 is CSARAPGGKSYNEQFF. The CDR3 DNA reads TGCAGTGCTAGAGCTCCTGGCGGGAAGTCATACAATGAGCAGTTCTTC.

The V and J genes are TRBV28 and TRBJ1-5, with D possibly TRBD1 on 5 matching bases. The V gene's germline CDR1 is MDHEN and CDR2 SYDVKM. The CDR3 has 16 amino acids. Between the trimmed V and J ends, which lost 5 bases and 2 bases, there was a span of 16 bases. The CDR3 region is CASSPQGGGRNQPQHF. The CDR3 nucleotides are TGTGCCAGCAGTCCGCAGGGCGGGGGTCGCAATCAGCCCCAGCATTTT.

The chain combines TRBV29-1 with TRBJ2-5, with 12 bases fitting TRBD2. Judging by the DNA end, TRBJ2-7 fits better; the J call may be wrong. This CDR3 comprises 15 residues. CDR1 is SQVTM, CDR2 ANQGSEA, per germline. This CDR3 reads CSVGRKGLAGLEQYF. CDR3 sequence (DNA): TGCAGCGTTGGACGAAAGGGACTAGCGGGTCTCGAGCAGTACTTC.

The V and J genes are TRBV12-3 or TRBV12-4 and TRBJ2-5; D tentatively reads TRBD1 or TRBD2 (5 bases each). V lost 4 bases and J lost 3, with 15 bases in between. The CDR3 consists of 15 residues. The CDR3 DNA reads TGTGCCAGCAGTTCCCGCCCCGGGACCGAAGAGACCCAGTACTTC. It specifies CASSSRPGTEETQYF.

The J gene is TRBJ2-7, the V gene TRBV25-1, with 8 bases lining up with TRBD1. Matching the DNA end better, TRBJ2-5 makes the J call doubtful. This CDR3 spans 13 amino acids. Germline V CDR1 and CDR2: MGHDK, SYGVNS. The DNA for the CDR3 is TGTGCCAGCAGTGAAACAGGGGGGCAGACCCAGTACTTC. It yields the protein CASSETGGQTQYF.

For this clonotype: Since a much larger clone is just one base distant, this may be a read error. Here the CDR3 DNA reads TGCGCCAGCAGCTCCCTAGCGGGGGTTAAAGATATGCAGTATTTT. As protein: CASSSLAGVKDMQYF. The rearrangement uses TRBV5-1 and TRBJ2-3; 10 bases agree with TRBD2. This CDR3 region has 15 residues. Germline CDR1 reads SGHRS; CDR2 reads YFSETQ.

This clonotype came up many times. The J gene is TRBJ2-7, the V gene TRBV20-1, with no clear D. Per germline, CDR1 DFQATT and CDR2 SNEGSKA (reference sequence). The CDR3 length is 13 residues. The CDR3 reads CSLVDIDSYEQYF. The CDR3 DNA reads TGCTCCTTGGTAGACATAGACTCCTACGAGCAGTACTTC.

This clonotype occurred a few times. The chain is built from TRBV7-2 and TRBJ1-1, with no clear D. V was clipped by 2 bases and J by 2 bases, with 12 bases between them. Germline CDR1 reads SGHTA; CDR2 reads FQGNSA. This CDR3 region has 15 residues. CDR3 coding DNA: TGTGCCAGCAGCTTAATGTTGGCGATTAACACTGAAGCTTTCTTT. Amino acid sequence: CASSLMLAINTEAFF.

This clonotype occurred once. Here the CDR3 DNA reads TGCAGTGCCCCCGACTCCCCAATGAACAATGAGCAGTTCTTC. Protein sequence: CSAPDSPMNNEQFF. The chain is built from TRBV20-1 and TRBJ2-1; unclear D gene. V dropped 6 bases and J dropped 5 bases, with 17 bases sitting between them. The CDR3 is 14 amino acids. Per the germline V gene, CDR1 is DFQATT and CDR2 is SNEGSKA (reference sequence).

This clonotype was counted many times. The V call is TRBV24-1, the J call TRBJ2-5, with D hard to call. Between the trimmed V and J ends, which lost 1 base and 4 bases, there was a span of 6 bases. The CDR3 sequence is 13 residues long. CDR1 KGHDR and CDR2 SFDVKD come from the germline V gene. The CDR3 region is CATSDFSPETQYF. CDR3 bases: TGTGCCACCAGTGATTTCTCCCCAGAGACCCAGTACTTC.

A few counts support this clonotype. It may be a read error: a sequence one base away is much more abundant. The chain couples TRBV7-6 to TRBJ1-2, with D uncertain. This CDR3 contains 14 residues. In germline, CDR1 is SGHVS, CDR2 FNYEAQ. V gave up 7 bases and J gave up 1 base, with 13 bases separating them. CDR3 amino acids: CASNPRPDNYGYTF. DNA of the CDR3: TGTGCCAGCAACCCGCGCCCGGATAACTATGGCTACACCTTC.

The chain employs TRBV29-1 and TRBJ1-3, with unresolved D. CDR1 and CDR2 from the germline V gene are SQVTM and ANQGSEA. CDR3 length: 13 residues. Trimming pared 2 bases from V and 0 bases from J, leaving 5 bases between. The CDR3 protein is CSVERDSGNTIYF. The CDR3 DNA reads TGCAGCGTTGAAAGGGACTCTGGAAACACCATATATTTT.

This clonotype has just a few counts. CDR3 DNA: TGTGCCATCAGTTCGGACCGGGTGAATGAGCAGTTCTTC. Protein product: CAISSDRVNEQFF. V is TRBV10-3 and J is TRBJ2-1; D ambiguous. The CDR3 has 13 residues. The V gene lost 5 bases and the J gene lost 7 bases, with 12 bases spanning the gap. Germline V gene lookup returns CDR1 ENHRY and CDR2 SYGVKD.

As for this clonotype: One base away lies a much larger clone, so this may be a sequencing read error. V is TRBV3-1 and J is TRBJ1-5, with D unclear. CDR1 is LGHDT and CDR2 is YNNKEL in the germline V gene (reference sequence). The V and J ends lost 1 base and 9 bases respectively, with 10 bases between them. The CDR3 totals 13 residues. The DNA of the CDR3 is TGTGCCAGCAGCCAAGGGGAGGGTCGGCCCCAGCATTTT. This gives the protein CASSQGEGRPQHF.

The V and J genes are TRBV30 and TRBJ2-1; 11 bases line up with TRBD2. This CDR3 spans 14 amino acids. V gave up 6 bases and J gave up 5 bases; unmatched junction bases: 6. Germline CDR1 reads GTSNPN; CDR2 reads SVGIG (reference sequence). This chain's CDR3 is CACYSGRAHNEQFF. For the CDR3, the DNA is TGTGCCTGTTATAGCGGGAGGGCCCACAATGAGCAGTTCTTC.

This chain joins TRBV11-3 and TRBJ2-1; 10 bases match TRBD2. V shed 5 bases and J 0 bases; nucleotides not matched to a gene: 16. The CDR3 length is 20 residues. From germline, CDR1 is SGHNT and CDR2 YENEEA. The CDR3 loop is CASSPKGAGGPTASYNEQFF. Here the CDR3 DNA reads TGTGCCAGCAGCCCGAAAGGAGCGGGGGGGCCAACCGCCTCCTACAATGAGCAGTTCTTC.

The chain has TRBV2 and TRBJ2-1; 8 bases are shared with TRBD2. V lost 8 bases and J lost 5; bases outside the gene matches: 8. This CDR3 region has 14 residues. Germline V gene data show CDR1 as SNHLY and CDR2 as FYNNEI. The DNA of the CDR3 is TGTGCCAGCTACGGGGGGGACCCTAACAATGAGCAGTTCTTC. Amino acids: CASYGGDPNNEQFF. Complete variable domain (other parts from reference TRBV2 and TRBJ2-1): EPEVTQTPSHQVTQMGQEVILRCVPISNHLYFYWYRQILGQKVEFLVSFYNNEISEKSEIFDDQFSVERPDGSNFTLKIRSTKLEDSAMYFCASYGGDPNNEQFFGPGTRLTVL.

This clonotype was detected many times. The rearrangement joins TRBV28 to TRBJ2-7; 11 positions match TRBD2. This CDR3 region has 16 residues. The germline gives CDR1 MDHEN, CDR2 SYDVKM. The V and J ends lost 3 bases and 4 bases, in that order; junction bases with no gene match: 8. The CDR3 coding sequence is TGTGCCAGCAGTTTGATTAGCGGGAGGGCGTGGTACGAGCAGTACTTC. It is translated as CASSLISGRAWYEQYF.